This TCR beta chain was retrieved from a study of T cell clones after liver transplantation. Study-wide background: Post-transplant blood was tracked for graft-donor-reactive T cell clones identified in a pre-transplant mixed lymphocyte reaction.

The ends were cut back, 5 bases at V and 6 bases at J, with 17 bases in the middle. This CDR3 region has 15 residues. Germline V gene data show CDR1 as SGHTA and CDR2 as FQGNSA. The assay was immunoSEQ multiplex PCR, and TCRdb's table has in-frame clones only and misses some. The sample shows over 100,000 clones, 82% of them seen only once. As to this clone: No antigen is known for it.

Findings and limits, study-wide: Graft donor-reactive T cells may have migrated into the graft rather than being deleted. Low donor cell numbers restricted donor-reactive repertoire measurement in a couple of subjects.

The sequencing here drew on CD4+ T cells from blood, taken before liver transplant. This sequence originates from a human donor who received a liver transplant. This chain connects TRBV7-2 to TRBJ2-1, with D possibly TRBD2 on 7 matching bases. The CDR3 DNA is TGTGCCAGCAGCCCTGCGGGGGCTAGGGGCAATGAGCAGTTCTTC. It translates to CASSPAGARGNEQFF.